This TCR beta chain is drawn from a study of quantifying T cell responses using KT2 cells. At the level of the study: Reverse transcription used primers in the TCR alpha and beta constant regions. Study-wide results and limits: Counts of KT2 alpha and beta sequences rose linearly with the number of KT2 cells added.

This clonotype was observed at least ten times. No antigen is known for it. The germline V gene has CDR1 LGHNT and CDR2 FRNRAP. The V segment lost 6 bases and the J segment 4 bases; nucleotides outside the gene matches: 7. The CDR3 has 18 residues. The cDNA 3' end received a ligated oligonucleotide with a UMI. First-round PCR used 3 to 4 cycles and beta primers RC1.1 and RC1.2 covering TRBC1 and TRBC2. TCR alpha and beta chains were handled separately starting at the second PCR. TCRdb re-called the UMI-ligation and nested PCR reads with MiXCR, one entry per CDR3 protein. The sample lists about 30,000 distinct CDR3 sequences, less than 7.5% occurring once. Unfractionated PBMC were spiked with known numbers of KT2 clone cells. KT2 cells were mixed with fixed PBMC numbers at varying ratios.

This clonotype was sampled from a human donor. The rearrangement uses TRBV12-5 and TRBJ2-6; TRBD2 matches 15 bases. The sequenced material came from PBMCs spiked with cells of the T cell clone KT2. CDR3 sequence: CASGTGLAGGGGANVLTF. Written as DNA, the CDR3 is TGTGCTAGTGGCACGGGACTAGCGGGAGGAGGAGGGGCCAACGTCCTGACTTTC.